This passage covers 14 T cell receptor beta chains from one sample sequenced in a study of T-cell reconstitution after alpha-beta-depleted transplantation in children. It was with unique molecular identifiers that the TCRbeta library was prepared. A single record per CDR3 protein comes from TCRdb applying MiXCR to the PCR reads. Altogether about 980,000 distinct CDR3 sequences are present, around 30% being singletons, with the ten largest covering 25% to 35%. The material sequenced was PBMCs, mostly from graft donor cells, taken 360 days after TCRalphabeta/CD19-depleted stem cell transplant. The receptor source for this set is a boy under two years old who had a stem cell transplant for SCID, so the T cells may come from the graft donor.

V is TRBV27 and J is TRBJ2-1; 9 nucleotides line up with TRBD1. The CDR3 covers 16 residues. V gave up 5 bases and J gave up 7 bases; unmatched junction bases: 12. The germline V gene encodes CDR1 MNHEY and CDR2 SMNVEV (reference sequence). CDR3 region: CASSILGPGQGNEQFF. The CDR3 coding sequence is TGTGCCAGCAGTATACTCGGCCCCGGACAGGGGAATGAGCAGTTCTTC.

Only one count was recorded for this clonotype. The V gene is TRBV2, the J gene TRBJ2-1; D gene uncertain. The CDR3 is made up of 14 amino acids. Germline V gene lookup returns CDR1 SNHLY and CDR2 FYNNEI. V shed 8 bases and J shed 8 bases, with 19 bases lying between them. This chain's CDR3 is CASRTYSELHEQFF. The CDR3 DNA is TGTGCCAGCCGAACCTACTCGGAGCTCCATGAGCAGTTCTTC.

This clonotype has only a few counts. The gene calls are TRBV29-1 and TRBJ2-2, with D unresolved. The V gene lost 5 bases and the J gene lost 3 bases, with 4 bases spanning the gap. The germline V gene has CDR1 SQVTM and CDR2 ANQGSEA. The CDR3 loop spans 11 amino acids. The CDR3 is CSVMDTGELFF. DNA for the CDR3: TGCAGCGTTATGGACACCGGGGAGCTGTTTTTT.

V gene TRBV12-3 or TRBV12-4 combines with J gene TRBJ2-6, with TRBD1 matching 7 bases. This CDR3 is built from 17 residues. V lost 6 bases, J lost 0 bases, and 8 bases stayed unmatched. CDR3 DNA sequence: TGTGCCAGCAGGGGACAGTGGGTACTCTCTGGGGCCAACGTCCTGACTTTC. Protein product: CASRGQWVLSGANVLTF.

This chain connects TRBV12-3 or TRBV12-4 to TRBJ1-5, with 12 bases fitting TRBD1. This CDR3 contains 15 residues. J lost 6 bases, V lost 5 bases, and 5 bases had no gene match. The CDR3: CASSPRDRGPQPQHF. In DNA form, the CDR3 reads TGTGCCAGCAGTCCCCGGGACAGGGGGCCTCAGCCCCAGCATTTT.

This clonotype showed up just a few times. The rearrangement uses TRBV4-3 and TRBJ2-5; D may be TRBD1 (7 bases). The CDR3 contains 16 residues. Trimming removed 0 bases at V and 5 bases at J, with 16 bases between. Germline assignment: CDR1 LGHNA and CDR2 YSLEER. The CDR3 sequence is CASSQDWRGLGETQYF. CDR3 DNA sequence: TGCGCCAGCAGCCAAGATTGGAGGGGGCTGGGTGAGACCCAGTACTTC.

The chain carries TRBV7-9 and TRBJ2-4; no reliable D call. Germline CDR1 is SEHNR and CDR2 is FQNEAQ (reference sequence). Trimming took off 1 base at V and 0 bases at J, with 7 bases between the two ends. The CDR3 is made up of 15 amino acids. The CDR3 DNA follows: TGTGCCAGCAGCTTAGGGCACGGAGCCAAAAACATTCAGTACTTC. This sequence encodes CASSLGHGAKNIQYF.

This clonotype turned up a few times. This chain joins TRBV10-3 and TRBJ2-4, with TRBD2 matching 12 bases. V lost 3 bases and J lost 13; bases outside the gene matches: 7. Germline CDR1 and CDR2: ENHRY and SYGVKD. The CDR3 is 14 amino acids. The CDR3 sequence: CAISDPGLAGIQYF. CDR3 coding DNA: TGTGCCATCAGTGACCCCGGACTAGCGGGGATACAGTACTTC.

This clonotype showed up just a few times. This sequence joins TRBV28 and TRBJ2-7, with D possibly called TRBD1 or TRBD2 (6 bases each). The V gene lost 5 bases and the J gene lost 7 bases, with 21 bases spanning the gap. The CDR3 totals 15 residues. The germline CDR1 and CDR2 sequences are MDHEN and SYDVKM. The CDR3 sequence: CASSPLEGGVGEQYF. CDR3 sequence (DNA): TGTGCCAGCAGTCCCTTAGAGGGGGGCGTTGGGGAGCAGTACTTC.

This chain connects TRBV11-2 to TRBJ1-1; D is ambiguous. The V end lost 0 bases, the J end lost 9 bases, and 8 bases lay between the germline ends. The CDR3 has 12 amino acids. Germline-derived CDR1 and CDR2 are SGHAT and FQNNGV. The CDR3 sequence is CASSLETSKAFF. For the CDR3, the DNA is TGTGCCAGCAGCTTAGAGACATCTAAAGCTTTCTTT. Complete variable domain (other parts from reference TRBV11-2 and TRBJ1-1): EAGVAQSPRYKIIEKRQSVAFWCNPISGHATLYWYQQILGQGPKLLIQFQNNGVVDDSQLPKDRFSAERLKGVDSTLKIQPAKLEDSAVYLCASSLETSKAFFGQGTRLTVV.

This clonotype was counted ten times or more. The rearrangement uses TRBV7-2 and TRBJ1-1; D is ambiguous. The CDR3 is 12 amino acids. Trimming pared 0 bases from V and 7 bases from J, leaving 6 bases between. CDR1 SGHTA and CDR2 FQGNSA come from the germline V gene. The CDR3 DNA reads as TGTGCCAGCAGCTTAGCAGGGTTTGAAGCTTTCTTT. It encodes CASSLAGFEAFF.

This clonotype was seen a few times. The chain joins TRBV4-1 to TRBJ2-1, with 9 bases matching TRBD2. CDR3 size: 14 residues. V lost 4 bases and J lost 9; bases outside the gene matches: 7. Germline V gene data show CDR1 as MGHRA and CDR2 as YSYEKL. CDR3 residues: CASSRAPTSGEQFF. CDR3 nucleotides: TGCGCCAGCAGCCGAGCGCCGACTAGCGGTGAGCAGTTCTTC.

The chain links TRBV4-1 to TRBJ2-3; D not resolved. The CDR3 runs 14 residues. Germline V gene sequence: CDR1 MGHRA, CDR2 YSYEKL. V lost 4 bases and J lost 4, with 12 bases in between. CDR3: CASSPHRYADTQYF. In DNA form, the CDR3 reads TGCGCCAGCAGCCCCCATCGGTACGCAGATACGCAGTATTTT.

This clonotype appeared a few times. The chain couples TRBV15 to TRBJ2-5, with TRBD2 matching 13 bases. The CDR3 has 17 residues. Per the germline V gene, CDR1 is LNHNV and CDR2 is YYDKDF (reference sequence). Trimming cost V 5 bases and J 5 bases; bases outside gene matches: 11. The DNA for the CDR3 is TGTGCCACCAGCCCCCAACCCCCGGGACTAGCGGGGGAGACCCAGTACTTC. Translated, it gives CATSPQPPGLAGETQYF.